Here is one TCR beta chain with its context. This record comes from a study of T cell changes during pregnancy in multiple sclerosis. Produced via immunoSEQ multiplex PCR; TCRdb's table is partial and in-frame only. Counted here are 40,000 or so clones, more than 80% occurring once; the ten biggest clones make up 0.43%. The V and J ends lost 3 bases and 1 base respectively, with 4 bases between them. Germline assignment: CDR1 GTSNPN and CDR2 SVGIG (reference sequence). The CDR3 is 11 residues long. The receptor was isolated from a female donor with multiple sclerosis, enrolled in a pregnancy study. V is TRBV30 and J is TRBJ2-7; D unclear. Sequences were derived from CD4+ T cells from peripheral blood mononuclear cells, sampled in the third trimester of pregnancy. The CDR3 protein is CAWSESYEQYF. The DNA of the CDR3 is TGTGCCTGGAGCGAGTCCTACGAGCAGTACTTC.